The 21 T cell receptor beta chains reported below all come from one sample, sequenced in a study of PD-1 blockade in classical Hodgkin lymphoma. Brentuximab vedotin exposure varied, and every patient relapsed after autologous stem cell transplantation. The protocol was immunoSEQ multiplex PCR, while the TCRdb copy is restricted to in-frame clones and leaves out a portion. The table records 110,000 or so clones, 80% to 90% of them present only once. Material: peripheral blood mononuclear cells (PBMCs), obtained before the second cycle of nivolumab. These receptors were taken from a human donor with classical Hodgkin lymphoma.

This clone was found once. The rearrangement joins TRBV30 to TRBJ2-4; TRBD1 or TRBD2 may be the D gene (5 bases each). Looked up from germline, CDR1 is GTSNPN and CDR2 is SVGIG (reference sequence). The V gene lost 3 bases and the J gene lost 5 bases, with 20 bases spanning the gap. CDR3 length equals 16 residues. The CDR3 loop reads CAWRVGTDVSQNIQYF. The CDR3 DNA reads TGTGCCTGGAGGGTTGGGACGGACGTGAGTCAAAACATTCAGTACTTC.

This chain's CDR3 is CASSPPRPNEKLFF. The CDR3, as DNA: TGTGCCAGCTCACCACCGAGGCCAAATGAAAAACTGTTTTTT. This sequence joins TRBV18 and TRBJ1-4; the D is unclear. Germline lookup yields CDR1 KGHSH and CDR2 LQKENI. This CDR3 spans 14 amino acids. V lost 0 bases to trimming and J lost 5 bases, with 7 bases between them.

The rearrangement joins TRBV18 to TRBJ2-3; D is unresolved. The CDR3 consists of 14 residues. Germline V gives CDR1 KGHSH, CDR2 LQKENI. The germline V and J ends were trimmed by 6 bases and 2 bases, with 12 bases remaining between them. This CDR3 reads CASSPRPTTDTQYF. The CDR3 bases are TGTGCCAGCTCTCCCAGACCTACCACAGATACGCAGTATTTT.

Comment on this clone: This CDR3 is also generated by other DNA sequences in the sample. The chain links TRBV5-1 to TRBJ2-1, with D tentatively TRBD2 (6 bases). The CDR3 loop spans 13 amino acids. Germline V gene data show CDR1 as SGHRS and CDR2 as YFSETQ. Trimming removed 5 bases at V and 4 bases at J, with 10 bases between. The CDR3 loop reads CASRASEYNEQFF. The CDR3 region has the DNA TGCGCCAGCAGGGCTAGCGAGTACAATGAGCAGTTCTTC.

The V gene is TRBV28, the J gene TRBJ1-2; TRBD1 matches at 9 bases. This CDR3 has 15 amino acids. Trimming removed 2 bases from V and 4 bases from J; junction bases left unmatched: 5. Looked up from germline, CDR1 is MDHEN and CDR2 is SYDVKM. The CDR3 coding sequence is TGTGCCAGCAGTTTAAAGGACAGGGGCGGCTATGGCTACACCTTC. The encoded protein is CASSLKDRGGYGYTF.

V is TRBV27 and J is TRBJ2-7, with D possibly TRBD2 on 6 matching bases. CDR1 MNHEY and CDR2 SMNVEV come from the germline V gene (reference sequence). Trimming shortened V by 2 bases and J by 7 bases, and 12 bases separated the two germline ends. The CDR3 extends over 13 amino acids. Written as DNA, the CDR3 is TGTGCCAGCAGTTTACGGCAGGCGGGGGAGCAGTACTTC. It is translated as CASSLRQAGEQYF.

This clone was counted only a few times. The CDR3 region is CASTKGQGVISNQPQHF. The CDR3 DNA reads TGTGCCAGTACCAAGGGACAGGGGGTGATTAGCAATCAGCCCCAGCATTTT. The V and J genes are TRBV19 and TRBJ1-5; TRBD1 aligns across 11 bases. V shed 7 bases, J shed 0 bases, and the junction held 8 bases outside the gene matches. The CDR3 has 17 residues. CDR1 is LNHDA and CDR2 is SQIVND in the germline V gene (reference sequence). The entire variable domain, with the rest obtained from reference TRBV19 and TRBJ1-5, is as follows: DGGITQSPKYLFRKEGQNVTLSCEQNLNHDAMYWYRQDPGQGLRLIYYSQIVNDFQKGDIAEGYSVSREKKESFPLTVTSAQKNPTAFYLCASTKGQGVISNQPQHFGDGTRLSIL.

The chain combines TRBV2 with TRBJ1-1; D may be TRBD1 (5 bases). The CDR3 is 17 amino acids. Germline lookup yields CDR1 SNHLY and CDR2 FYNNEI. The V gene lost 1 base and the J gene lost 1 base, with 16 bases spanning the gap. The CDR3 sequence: CASSEDFGQGPNTEAFF. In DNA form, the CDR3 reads TGTGCCAGCAGTGAAGACTTTGGCCAGGGCCCGAACACTGAAGCTTTCTTT. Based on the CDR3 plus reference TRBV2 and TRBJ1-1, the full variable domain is EPEVTQTPSHQVTQMGQEVILRCVPISNHLYFYWYRQILGQKVEFLVSFYNNEISEKSEIFDDQFSVERPDGSNFTLKIRSTKLEDSAMYFCASSEDFGQGPNTEAFFGQGTRLTVV.

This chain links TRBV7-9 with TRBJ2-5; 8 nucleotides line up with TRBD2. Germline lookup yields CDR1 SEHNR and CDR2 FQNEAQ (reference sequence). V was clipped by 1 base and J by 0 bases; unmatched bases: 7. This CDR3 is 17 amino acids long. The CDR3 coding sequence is TGTGCCAGCAGCTTAGGAGCTAGCGGGCCCCACCAAGAGACCCAGTACTTC. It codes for CASSLGASGPHQETQYF.

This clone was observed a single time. The DNA for the CDR3 is TGTGCCAGCAGTTTGGGGGAGACCCAGTACTTC. Translating it yields CASSLGETQYF. The V and J genes are TRBV6-1 and TRBJ2-5; D is ambiguous. The CDR3 has 11 amino acids. The V end lost 5 bases, the J end lost 5 bases, and 6 bases lay between the germline ends. Germline V gene data show CDR1 as MNHNS and CDR2 as SASEGT.

The CDR3 DNA reads TGTGCCAGCAGTCCCTCAGGGACAGGGTACAATGAGCAGTTCTTC. Its translation: CASSPSGTGYNEQFF. V is TRBV6-1 and J is TRBJ2-1; 9 bases map to TRBD1. The CDR3 is 15 residues long. Losses at the gene ends were 5 bases for V and 4 bases for J; bases not matched to a gene: 6. CDR1 MNHNS and CDR2 SASEGT come from the germline V gene.

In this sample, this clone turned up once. As DNA, the CDR3 is TGTGCCAGCAGTCTTCTCGACAGCTATGGCTACACCTTC. The encoded protein is CASSLLDSYGYTF. The rearrangement uses TRBV6-5 and TRBJ1-2, with D maybe TRBD1 (5 bases). From germline, CDR1 is MNHEY and CDR2 SVGAGI. The CDR3 has 13 residues. Trimming left V 5 bases short and J 4 bases short, with 11 bases between.

CDR3 region: CASSSDRTVNTGELFF. DNA of the CDR3: TGTGCCAGCAGTTCGGACCGGACAGTGAACACCGGGGAGCTGTTTTTT. The rearrangement uses TRBV28 and TRBJ2-2; a weak D match, TRBD1 (6 bases). The germline gives CDR1 MDHEN, CDR2 SYDVKM. V was cut by 4 bases and J by 1 base, with 13 bases left in between. This CDR3 contains 16 residues. Using reference TRBV28 and TRBJ2-2 for the parts outside the CDR3, the full variable domain is DVKVTQSSRYLVKRTGEKVFLECVQDMDHENMFWYRQDPGLGLRLIYFSYDVKMKEKGDIPEGYSVSREKKERFSLILESASTNQTSMYLCASSSDRTVNTGELFFGEGSRLTVL.

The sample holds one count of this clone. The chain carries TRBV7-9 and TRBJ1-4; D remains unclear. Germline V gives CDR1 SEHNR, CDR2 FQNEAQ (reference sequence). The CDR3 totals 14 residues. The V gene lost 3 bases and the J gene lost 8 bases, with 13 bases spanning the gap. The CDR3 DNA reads TGTGCCAGCAGCTTGGGTCCCCTGAGGGAAAAACTGTTTTTT. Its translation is CASSLGPLREKLFF.

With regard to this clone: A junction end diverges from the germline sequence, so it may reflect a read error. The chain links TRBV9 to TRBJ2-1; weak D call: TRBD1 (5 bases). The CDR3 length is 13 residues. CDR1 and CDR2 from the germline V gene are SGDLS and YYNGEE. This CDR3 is CASSVEAGKPPIF. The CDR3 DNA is TGTGCCAGCAGCGTAGAGGCAGGGAAACCCCCGATCTTC. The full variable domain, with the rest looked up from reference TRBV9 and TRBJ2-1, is DSGVTQTPKHLITATGQRVTLRCSPRSGDLSVYWYQQSLDQGLQFLIQYYNGEERAKGNILERFSAQQFPDLHSELNLSSLELGDSALYFCASSVEAGKPPIFGPGTRLTVL.

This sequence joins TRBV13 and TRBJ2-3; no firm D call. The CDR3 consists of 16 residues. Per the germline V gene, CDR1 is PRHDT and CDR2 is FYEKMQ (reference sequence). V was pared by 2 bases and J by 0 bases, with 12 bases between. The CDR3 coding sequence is TGTGCCAGCAGCTTACTGGCGGAAAGTAGCACAGATACGCAGTATTTT. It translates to CASSLLAESSTDTQYF.

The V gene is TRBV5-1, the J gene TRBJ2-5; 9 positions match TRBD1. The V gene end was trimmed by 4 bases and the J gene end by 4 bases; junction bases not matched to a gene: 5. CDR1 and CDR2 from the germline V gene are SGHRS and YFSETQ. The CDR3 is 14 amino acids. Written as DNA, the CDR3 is TGCGCCAGCAGCCACACAGGGGGCCGAGAGACCCAGTACTTC. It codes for CASSHTGGRETQYF.

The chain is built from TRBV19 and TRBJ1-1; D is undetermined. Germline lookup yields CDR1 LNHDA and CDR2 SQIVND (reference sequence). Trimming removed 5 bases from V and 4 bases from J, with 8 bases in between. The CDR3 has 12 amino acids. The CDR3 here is CASSFWGTEAFF. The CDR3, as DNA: TGTGCCAGTAGTTTCTGGGGCACTGAAGCTTTCTTT.

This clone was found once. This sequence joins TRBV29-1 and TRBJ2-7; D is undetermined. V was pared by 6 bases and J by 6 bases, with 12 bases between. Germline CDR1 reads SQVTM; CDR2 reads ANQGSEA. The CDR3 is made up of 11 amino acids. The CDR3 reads CSVPRRREQYF. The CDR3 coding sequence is TGCAGCGTCCCAAGGCGCCGCGAGCAGTACTTC.

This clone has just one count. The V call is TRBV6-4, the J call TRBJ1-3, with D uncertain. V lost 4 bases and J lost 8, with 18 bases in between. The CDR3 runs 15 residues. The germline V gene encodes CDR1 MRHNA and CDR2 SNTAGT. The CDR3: CASSGRGARWDTIYF. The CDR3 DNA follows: TGTGCCAGCAGTGGCCGGGGTGCTCGATGGGACACCATATATTTT.

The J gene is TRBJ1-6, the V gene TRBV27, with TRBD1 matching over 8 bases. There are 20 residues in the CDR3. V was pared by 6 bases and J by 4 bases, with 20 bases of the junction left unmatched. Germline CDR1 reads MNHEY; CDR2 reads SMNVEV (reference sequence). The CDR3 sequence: CASRGQAGRVTGRYNSPLHF. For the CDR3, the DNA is TGTGCCAGCAGGGGACAGGCCGGAAGGGTTACCGGGCGGTATAATTCACCCCTCCACTTT.